This T cell receptor (beta chain) was sequenced during a study of tumor-infiltrating lymphocytes in primary liver carcinoma. About the study: Subjects presented with primary liver carcinoma managed by surgical resection. Findings and caveats of the study: The use of bulk unsorted samples meant that CD4+ and CD8+ repertoires were not compared.

As for this clonotype: The antigen remains undetermined. At one end the junction does not follow the germline gene, possibly because of a read error.

Unsorted whole blood yielded blood RNA, and germline DNA was extracted as well. From approximately 450 ng total RNA, TCR beta cDNA was generated with a primer in the constant region. It was through three nested multiplex PCR rounds of slightly modified ARM-PCR that TCR beta libraries arose. TCRdb analysed the multiplex PCR reads with MiXCR anew, one entry per CDR3 protein. The table lists about 180,000 distinct CDR3 sequences, roughly three fifths of them singletons, with about 72% in the top ten. Material for sequencing was peripheral blood. This TCR derives from a man between 40 and 49 years old with primary liver carcinoma and hepatitis B virus infection.

The CDR3 DNA follows: TGTGCCAGCAGCTCGGGCTCTGGGGCTAACGTCCTGACTTTC. Translated: CASSSGSGANVLTF. The chain has TRBV7-8 and TRBJ2-6; perhaps TRBD1 as D (5 bases). CDR3 length: 14 residues. The germline gives CDR1 SGHVS, CDR2 FQNEAQ.